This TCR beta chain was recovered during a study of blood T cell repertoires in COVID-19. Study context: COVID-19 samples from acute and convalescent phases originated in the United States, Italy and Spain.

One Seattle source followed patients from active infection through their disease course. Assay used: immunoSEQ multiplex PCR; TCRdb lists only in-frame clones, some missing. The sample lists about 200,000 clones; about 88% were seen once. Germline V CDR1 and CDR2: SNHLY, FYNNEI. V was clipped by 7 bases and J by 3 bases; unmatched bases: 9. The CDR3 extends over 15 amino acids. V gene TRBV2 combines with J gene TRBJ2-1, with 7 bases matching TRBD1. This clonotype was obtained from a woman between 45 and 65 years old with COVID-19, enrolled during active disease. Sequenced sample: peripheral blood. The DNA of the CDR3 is TGTGCCAGCACTGTACAGGGGACACACTACAATGAGCAGTTCTTC. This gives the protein CASTVQGTHYNEQFF. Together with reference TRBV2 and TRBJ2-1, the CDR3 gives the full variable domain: EPEVTQTPSHQVTQMGQEVILRCVPISNHLYFYWYRQILGQKVEFLVSFYNNEISEKSEIFDDQFSVERPDGSNFTLKIRSTKLEDSAMYFCASTVQGTHYNEQFFGPGTRLTVL.